Below are 24 T cell receptor beta chains sequenced from a single sample in a study of beta chain features in type 1 diabetes. Every bit of the isolated RNA underwent reverse transcription, so sequencing read expressed TCRB transcripts. The data were produced by immunoSEQ multiplex PCR, yet TCRdb's version contains in-frame clones alone and is incomplete. This table holds 150,000 to 200,000 clones, around 13% found once. Sequenced sample: central memory CD4+ T cells from blood. These receptors were collected from a young woman in good health.

The chain links TRBV30 to TRBJ2-1; 12 bases align to TRBD2. V trimming: 3 bases; J trimming: 0 bases; junction bases outside the gene matches: 0. The CDR3 is 15 residues long. CDR1 GTSNPN and CDR2 SVGIG come from the germline V gene (reference sequence). CDR3 in amino acids: CAWRTSGSSYNEQFF. The CDR3 DNA reads TGTGCCTGGAGGACTAGCGGGAGCTCCTACAATGAGCAGTTCTTC. Drawing the rest from reference TRBV30 and TRBJ2-1, the complete variable domain is SQTIHQWPATLVQPVGSPLSLECTVEGTSNPNLYWYRQAAGRGLQLLFYSVGIGQISSEVPQNLSASRPQDRQFILSSKKLLLSDSGFYLCAWRTSGSSYNEQFFGPGTRLTVL.

This rearrangement joins TRBV11-2 to TRBJ2-1; D is possibly TRBD2 (10 bases). This CDR3 is 19 amino acids long. Trimming cost V 4 bases and J 7 bases, with 29 bases left between them. CDR1 is SGHAT, CDR2 FQNNGV, per germline. The CDR3 nucleotides read TGTGCCAGCAGCTCCCGGGACAGGGTAGAGCCTAGCGGGAGAAATGAGCAGTTCTTC. Residues: CASSSRDRVEPSGRNEQFF.

The chain joins TRBV9 to TRBJ2-1, with TRBD2 matching 8 bases. The CDR3 length is 13 residues. From germline, CDR1 is SGDLS and CDR2 YYNGEE. V lost 2 bases, J lost 8 bases, and 3 bases stayed unmatched. Here the CDR3 reads CASSVKTSDEQFF. The CDR3 coding sequence is TGTGCCAGCAGCGTGAAGACTAGCGATGAGCAGTTCTTC.

This clone was found a few times. The CDR3 nucleotides read TGTGCCAGCAGTGCCAGGGCCGGGAGCACTGAAGCTTTCTTT. This translates into CASSARAGSTEAFF. The rearrangement links TRBV25-1 to TRBJ1-1, with a possible D match to TRBD1 (5 bases). Germline CDR1 and CDR2: MGHDK and SYGVNS. The CDR3 totals 14 residues. Trimming removed 4 bases at V and 4 bases at J, with 13 bases between.

The rearrangement links TRBV27 to TRBJ2-1, with 8 bases lining up with TRBD1. The germline CDR1 and CDR2 sequences are MNHEY and SMNVEV (reference sequence). The CDR3 extends over 15 amino acids. The J segment lost 9 bases and the V segment lost 2 bases, leaving 9 bases of the junction unmatched. The DNA for the CDR3 is TGTGCCAGCAGTTTAATGGACAGGGTGGCAAGTGAGCAGTTCTTC. This sequence encodes CASSLMDRVASEQFF.

This chain joins TRBV5-4 and TRBJ1-5; maybe TRBD1 (5 bases). Germline values: CDR1 SGHNT, CDR2 YYREEE (reference sequence). Between the trimmed V and J ends, which lost 2 bases and 0 bases, there was a span of 12 bases. The CDR3 sequence is 16 residues long. The CDR3 is CASSLRRGDSNQPQHF. The CDR3 DNA is TGTGCCAGCAGCTTAAGACGGGGGGATAGCAATCAGCCCCAGCATTTT.

V gene TRBV29-1 combines with J gene TRBJ2-5; 9 nucleotides line up with TRBD2. The V and J ends lost 2 bases and 5 bases, in that order; junction bases with no gene match: 3. This CDR3 comprises 13 residues. Germline-derived CDR1 and CDR2 are SQVTM and ANQGSEA. The CDR3 bases are TGCAGCGTTGAAAGCGGGAGGCGGGAGACCCAGTACTTC. Translating it yields CSVESGRRETQYF.

This clone was seen more than once but under ten times. The rearrangement uses TRBV29-1 and TRBJ2-1; possible D gene TRBD1, 6 bases. There are 15 residues in the CDR3. Trimming stripped 2 bases from V and 4 bases from J, with 15 bases between. Germline V lookup: CDR1 SQVTM, CDR2 ANQGSEA. The CDR3 loop is CSVESPTGGYNEQFF. The CDR3 DNA reads as TGCAGCGTTGAATCCCCGACAGGAGGATACAATGAGCAGTTCTTC.

The chain is built from TRBV25-1 and TRBJ1-2, with 7 positions matching TRBD1. CDR3 length: 14 amino acids. V lost 4 bases to trimming and J lost 6 bases; unmatched junction nucleotides: 8. The V gene's germline CDR1 is MGHDK and CDR2 SYGVNS. For the CDR3, the DNA is TGTGCCAGCAGTGGACAGACAGGGTCTCATGGCTACACCTTC. Amino acid sequence: CASSGQTGSHGYTF.

The V and J genes are TRBV5-6 and TRBJ2-6; TRBD2 might be the D (5 bases). CDR1 and CDR2 from the germline V gene are SGHDT and YYEEEE. The CDR3 is 15 amino acids. The germline V and J ends were trimmed by 8 bases and 4 bases, with 16 bases remaining between them. CDR3 nucleotide sequence: TGTGCCAGTGCGGGTCTGGAAGCCGGGGCCAACGTCCTGACTTTC. As protein: CASAGLEAGANVLTF.

The chain employs TRBV19 and TRBJ1-1; 8 nucleotides align to TRBD1. Germline CDR1 is LNHDA and CDR2 is SQIVND (reference sequence). The CDR3 sequence is 14 residues long. The V gene end was trimmed by 6 bases and the J gene end by 7 bases; junction bases not matched to a gene: 10. CDR3 sequence reads: CASSPDRGVLEAFF. Here the CDR3 DNA reads TGTGCCAGTAGCCCAGACAGGGGAGTTCTTGAAGCTTTCTTT.

The V call is TRBV29-1, the J call TRBJ2-3; 7 nucleotides align to TRBD2. The V gene end was trimmed by 4 bases and the J gene end by 9 bases; junction bases not matched to a gene: 4. Looked up from germline, CDR1 is SQVTM and CDR2 is ANQGSEA. This CDR3 contains 11 residues. CDR3 sequence reads: CSVVGEGTQYF. The CDR3 region has the DNA TGCAGCGTTGTTGGGGAGGGCACGCAGTATTTT.

This clone has just a few counts. This chain links TRBV5-1 with TRBJ2-7, with 13 positions matching TRBD2. The germline V gene has CDR1 SGHRS and CDR2 YFSETQ. V lost 4 bases, J lost 4 bases, and 5 bases stayed unmatched. CDR3 length: 15 residues. CDR3 nucleotide sequence: TGCGCCAGCAGCAAAGGACTAGCGGGAGTGTACGAGCAGTACTTC. This gives the protein CASSKGLAGVYEQYF.

The chain carries TRBV18 and TRBJ1-2, with TRBD1 matching 8 bases. The CDR3 is 14 amino acids. Germline values: CDR1 KGHSH, CDR2 LQKENI. V lost 6 bases, J lost 0 bases, and 3 bases stayed unmatched. CDR3 amino acids: CASSTQGANYGYTF. The CDR3 DNA is TGTGCCAGCTCTACACAGGGGGCTAACTATGGCTACACCTTC. Combining the CDR3 with reference TRBV18 and TRBJ1-2 gives the whole variable domain NAGVMQNPRHLVRRRGQEARLRCSPMKGHSHVYWYRQLPEEGLKFMVYLQKENIIDESGMPKERFSAEFPKEGPSILRIQQVVRGDSAAYFCASSTQGANYGYTFGSGTRLTVV.

This rearrangement joins TRBV5-4 to TRBJ2-1; the D is unclear. CDR3 length: 14 residues. Germline CDR1 and CDR2: SGHNT and YYREEE (reference sequence). The germline V and J ends were trimmed by 6 bases and 4 bases, with 14 bases remaining between them. CDR3 coding DNA: TGTGCCAGCATGGCGCGGAGTGATTACAATGAGCAGTTCTTC. Protein product: CASMARSDYNEQFF.

The rearrangement joins TRBV29-1 to TRBJ1-1; 7 bases line up with TRBD1. This CDR3 is 12 amino acids long. Losses at the gene ends were 4 bases for V and 11 bases for J; bases not matched to a gene: 10. In germline, CDR1 is SQVTM, CDR2 ANQGSEA. CDR3 sequence reads: CSVGYRGEVAFF. The DNA for the CDR3 is TGCAGCGTTGGGTACAGGGGTGAAGTGGCTTTCTTT.

This clone was seen a few times. This rearrangement joins TRBV5-4 to TRBJ2-2; perhaps TRBD2 as D (6 bases). Germline CDR1 SGHNT, CDR2 YYREEE (reference sequence). This CDR3 comprises 15 residues. V was clipped by 1 base and J by 6 bases, with 13 bases between them. CDR3 in DNA: TGTGCCAGCAGCTTGCTTAGCGGAGCCCCCGGGGAGCTGTTTTTT. Its protein product is CASSLLSGAPGELFF.

The CDR3 DNA reads TGTGCCAGCAGCTTAGGACAGGGAGGAGCACAAGAGACCCAGTACTTC. Translated, it gives CASSLGQGGAQETQYF. The V call is TRBV7-8, the J call TRBJ2-5; perhaps TRBD1 as D (7 bases). Germline assignment: CDR1 SGHVS and CDR2 FQNEAQ. Trimming shortened V by 1 base and J by 2 bases, and 14 bases separated the two germline ends. The CDR3 extends over 16 amino acids.

This clone was picked up a small number of times. DNA of the CDR3: TGTGCCTATCGGGGACAGTGGAACACTGAAGCTTTCTTT. The encoded protein is CAYRGQWNTEAFF. The chain uses TRBV30 and TRBJ1-1, with 7 bases fitting TRBD1. The CDR3 runs to 13 residues. In germline, CDR1 is GTSNPN, CDR2 SVGIG (reference sequence). The V and J ends lost 7 bases and 1 base, in that order; junction bases with no gene match: 6. The whole variable domain, filled in from reference TRBV30 and TRBJ1-1, reads SQTIHQWPATLVQPVGSPLSLECTVEGTSNPNLYWYRQAAGRGLQLLFYSVGIGQISSEVPQNLSASRPQDRQFILSSKKLLLSDSGFYLCAYRGQWNTEAFFGQGTRLTVV.

The chain employs TRBV19 and TRBJ2-1, with D uncertain. Germline V gives CDR1 LNHDA, CDR2 SQIVND (reference sequence). The V gene lost 8 bases and the J gene lost 4 bases, with 15 bases spanning the gap. The CDR3 is 14 residues long. This CDR3 reads CASATQYPYNEQFF. The DNA for the CDR3 is TGTGCCAGTGCGACTCAATACCCGTACAATGAGCAGTTCTTC. Combining the CDR3 with reference TRBV19 and TRBJ2-1 gives the whole variable domain DGGITQSPKYLFRKEGQNVTLSCEQNLNHDAMYWYRQDPGQGLRLIYYSQIVNDFQKGDIAEGYSVSREKKESFPLTVTSAQKNPTAFYLCASATQYPYNEQFFGPGTRLTVL.

The chain joins TRBV11-2 to TRBJ2-2, with TRBD2 identical over 11 bases. V was pared by 8 bases and J by 4 bases, with 3 bases of the junction left unmatched. Germline assignment: CDR1 SGHAT and CDR2 FQNNGV. The CDR3 covers 14 residues. The DNA of the CDR3 is TGTGCCAGCCCCGGGACTAGCGGCACCGGGGAGCTGTTTTTT. Amino acids: CASPGTSGTGELFF.

This clone occurred a few times. The chain is built from TRBV2 and TRBJ2-7; D is unclear. This CDR3 has 14 amino acids. Germline-derived CDR1 and CDR2 are SNHLY and FYNNEI. V was cut by 4 bases and J by 4 bases, with 14 bases left in between. CDR3 sequence: CASSVRTEKYEQYF. In DNA, the CDR3 is TGTGCCAGCAGTGTTCGAACGGAGAAGTACGAGCAGTACTTC.

This clone has a count of ten or more. The CDR3 nucleotides read TGTGCCTGGATCGACCCCGGTAGCGGGCGTACCTACGAGCAGTACTTC. As protein: CAWIDPGSGRTYEQYF. The chain combines TRBV30 with TRBJ2-7; 7 nucleotides agree with TRBD2. Germline CDR1 and CDR2: GTSNPN and SVGIG (reference sequence). The V gene end was trimmed by 4 bases and the J gene end by 2 bases; junction bases not matched to a gene: 14. This CDR3 is 16 amino acids long.

The rearrangement joins TRBV9 to TRBJ2-1; 8 bases line up with TRBD2. The germline V gene has CDR1 SGDLS and CDR2 YYNGEE. The CDR3 totals 16 residues. Losses at the gene ends were 0 bases for V and 4 bases for J; bases not matched to a gene: 6. The CDR3 region has the DNA TGTGCCAGCAGCGTAGGGGTGGCGGGAGGTTACAATGAGCAGTTCTTC. It codes for CASSVGVAGGYNEQFF.